This TCR beta chain stems from a study of T cells in women clearing cervical HPV infection. Study context: Controls gave blood once infection was undetectable; cases at lesion identification.

Findings of the study overall: Each sample's T-cell count was unknown, possibly confounding richness.

CDR1 is SEHNR, CDR2 FQNEAQ, per germline (reference sequence). The CDR3 loop spans 15 amino acids. V lost 1 base, J lost 6 bases, and 16 bases lay in between. A word on this clone: What it binds is not known. The DNA ends 3 residues before the CDR3 does, and the rest of the CDR3 is filled in from the germline J gene.

Generated by immunoSEQ multiplex PCR, the TCRdb table keeps only in-frame clones and is missing some. The specimen's table records about 25,000 clones. This TCR came from a woman aged 18 to 75 with a cervical HPV16 infection that either progressed to CIN3+ or cleared (not recorded which). Material for sequencing was blood buffy coat. The chain is built from TRBV7-9 and TRBJ2-7; perhaps TRBD1 as D (6 bases). CDR3 bases read: TGTGCCAGCAGCTTAGAGGGGACAAGACCGGGCGAG. This gives the protein CASSLEGTRPGE. The entire CDR3 reads CASSLEGTRPGEQYF. The full variable domain, rest sourced from reference TRBV7-9 and TRBJ2-7, is DTGVSQNPRHKITKRGQNVTFRCDPISEHNRLYWYRQTLGQGPEFLTYFQNEAQLEKSRLLSDRFSAERPKGSFSTLEIQRTEQGDSAMYLCASSLEGTRPGEQYFGPGTRLTVT.